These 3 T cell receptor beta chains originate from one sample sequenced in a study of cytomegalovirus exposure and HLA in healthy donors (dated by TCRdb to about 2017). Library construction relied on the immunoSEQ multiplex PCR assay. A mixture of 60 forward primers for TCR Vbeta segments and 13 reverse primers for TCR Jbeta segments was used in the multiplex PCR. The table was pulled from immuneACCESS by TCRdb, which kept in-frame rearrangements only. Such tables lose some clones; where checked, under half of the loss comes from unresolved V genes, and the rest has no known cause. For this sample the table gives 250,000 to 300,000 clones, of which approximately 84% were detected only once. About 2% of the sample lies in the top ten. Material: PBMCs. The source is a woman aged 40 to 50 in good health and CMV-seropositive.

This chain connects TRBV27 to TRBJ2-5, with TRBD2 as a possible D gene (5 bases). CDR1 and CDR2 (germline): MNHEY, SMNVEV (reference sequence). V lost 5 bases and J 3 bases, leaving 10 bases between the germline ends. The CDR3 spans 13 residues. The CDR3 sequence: CASSQRGEETQYF. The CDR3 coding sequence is TGTGCCAGCAGTCAACGGGGAGAAGAGACCCAGTACTTC.

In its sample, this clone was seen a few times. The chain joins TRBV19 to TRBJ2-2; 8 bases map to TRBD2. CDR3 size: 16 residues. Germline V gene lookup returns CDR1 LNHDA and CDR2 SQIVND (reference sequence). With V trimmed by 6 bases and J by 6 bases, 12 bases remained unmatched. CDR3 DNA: TGTGCCAGTAGAACCGGGACTAGGTTTCCAGCCGGGGAGCTGTTTTTT. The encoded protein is CASRTGTRFPAGELFF.

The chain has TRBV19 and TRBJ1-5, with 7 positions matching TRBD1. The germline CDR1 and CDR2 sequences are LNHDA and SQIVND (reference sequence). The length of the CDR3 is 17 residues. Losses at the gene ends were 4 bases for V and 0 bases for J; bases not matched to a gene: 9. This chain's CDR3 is CASSTRTGTNSNQPQHF. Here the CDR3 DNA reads TGTGCCAGTAGTACGCGGACAGGAACTAATAGCAATCAGCCCCAGCATTTT.